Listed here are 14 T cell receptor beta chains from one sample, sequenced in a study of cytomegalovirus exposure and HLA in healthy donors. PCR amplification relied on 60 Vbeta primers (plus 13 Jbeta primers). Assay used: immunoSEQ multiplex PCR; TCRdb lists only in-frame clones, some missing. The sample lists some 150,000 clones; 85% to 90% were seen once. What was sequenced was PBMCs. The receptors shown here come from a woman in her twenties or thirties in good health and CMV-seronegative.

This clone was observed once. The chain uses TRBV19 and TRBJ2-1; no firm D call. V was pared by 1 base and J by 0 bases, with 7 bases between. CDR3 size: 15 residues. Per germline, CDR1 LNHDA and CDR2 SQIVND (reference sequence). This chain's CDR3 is CASSIVAGSYNEQFF. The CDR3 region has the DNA TGTGCCAGTAGTATAGTGGCAGGCTCCTACAATGAGCAGTTCTTC.

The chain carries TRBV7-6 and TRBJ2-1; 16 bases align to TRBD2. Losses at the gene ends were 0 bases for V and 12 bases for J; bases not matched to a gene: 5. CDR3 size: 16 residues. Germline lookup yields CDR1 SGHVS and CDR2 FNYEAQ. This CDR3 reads CASSLAGTSGGAGQFF. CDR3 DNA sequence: TGTGCCAGCAGCTTAGCCGGGACTAGCGGGGGGGCCGGGCAGTTCTTC.

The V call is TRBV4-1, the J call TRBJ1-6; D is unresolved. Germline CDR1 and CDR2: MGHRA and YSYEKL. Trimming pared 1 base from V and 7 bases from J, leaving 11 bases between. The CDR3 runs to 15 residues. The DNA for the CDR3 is TGCGCCAGCAGCCAAGTGGCTGGTAGCAATTCACCCCTCCACTTT. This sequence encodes CASSQVAGSNSPLHF.

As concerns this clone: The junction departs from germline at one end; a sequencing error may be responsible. This CDR3 reads CASSSNNEQFF. CDR3 sequence (DNA): TGTGCCAGCAGCTCCAACAATGAGCAGTTCTTC. The gene calls are TRBV7-9 and TRBJ2-1; no firm D call. The CDR3 loop spans 11 amino acids. Germline CDR1 and CDR2: SEHNR and FQNEAQ (reference sequence).

CDR3 nucleotides: TGTGCCACCGACACTCAAGAGACCCAGTACTTC. It specifies CATDTQETQYF. V is TRBV28 and J is TRBJ2-5; D uncertain. The CDR3 has 11 residues. The V gene's germline CDR1 is MDHEN and CDR2 SYDVKM. Trimming pared 10 bases from V and 2 bases from J, leaving 8 bases between.

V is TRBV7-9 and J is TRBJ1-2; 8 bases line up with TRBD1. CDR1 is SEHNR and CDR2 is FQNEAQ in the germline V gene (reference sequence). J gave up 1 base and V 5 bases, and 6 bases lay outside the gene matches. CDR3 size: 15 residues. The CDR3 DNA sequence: TGTGCCAGCAGCCCCGGGACAGGTAGTAACTATGGCTACACCTTC. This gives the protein CASSPGTGSNYGYTF.

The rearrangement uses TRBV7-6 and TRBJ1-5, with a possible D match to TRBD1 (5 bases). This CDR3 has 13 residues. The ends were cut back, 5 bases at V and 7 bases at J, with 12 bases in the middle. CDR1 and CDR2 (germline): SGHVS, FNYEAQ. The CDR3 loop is CASSRRVGQPQHF. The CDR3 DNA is TGTGCCAGCAGCCGCAGGGTAGGACAGCCCCAGCATTTT.

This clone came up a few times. CDR3 DNA sequence: TGTGCCAGCAGCCCAAGGGGAATCAGGTCCCCAACTAATGAAAAACTGTTTTTT. This encodes CASSPRGIRSPTNEKLFF. The chain joins TRBV11-2 to TRBJ1-4, with D possibly TRBD1 on 5 matching bases. Per germline, CDR1 SGHAT and CDR2 FQNNGV. V lost 5 bases to trimming and J lost 0 bases, with 19 bases between them. The CDR3 has 18 amino acids.

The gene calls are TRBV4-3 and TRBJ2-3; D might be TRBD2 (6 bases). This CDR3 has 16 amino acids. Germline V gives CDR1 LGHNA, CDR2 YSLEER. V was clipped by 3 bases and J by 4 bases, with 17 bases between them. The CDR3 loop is CASSQGRPWGADTQYF. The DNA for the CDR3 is TGCGCCAGCAGCCAGGGCAGGCCTTGGGGGGCAGATACGCAGTATTTT.

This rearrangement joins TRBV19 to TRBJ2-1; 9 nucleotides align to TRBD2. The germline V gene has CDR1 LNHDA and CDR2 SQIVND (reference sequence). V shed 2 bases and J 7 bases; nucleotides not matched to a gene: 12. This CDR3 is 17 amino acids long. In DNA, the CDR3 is TGTGCCAGTAGTATATCCTATGGCGGGGGGGGGATAAATGAGCAGTTCTTC. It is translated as CASSISYGGGGINEQFF.

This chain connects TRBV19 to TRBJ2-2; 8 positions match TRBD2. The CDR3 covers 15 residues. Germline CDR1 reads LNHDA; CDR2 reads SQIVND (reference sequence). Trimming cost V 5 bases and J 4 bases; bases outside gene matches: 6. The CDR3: CASSPGTRGTGELFF. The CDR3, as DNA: TGTGCCAGTAGTCCCGGGACTAGGGGCACCGGGGAGCTGTTTTTT. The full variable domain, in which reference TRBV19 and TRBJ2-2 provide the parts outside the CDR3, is DGGITQSPKYLFRKEGQNVTLSCEQNLNHDAMYWYRQDPGQGLRLIYYSQIVNDFQKGDIAEGYSVSREKKESFPLTVTSAQKNPTAFYLCASSPGTRGTGELFFGEGSRLTVL.

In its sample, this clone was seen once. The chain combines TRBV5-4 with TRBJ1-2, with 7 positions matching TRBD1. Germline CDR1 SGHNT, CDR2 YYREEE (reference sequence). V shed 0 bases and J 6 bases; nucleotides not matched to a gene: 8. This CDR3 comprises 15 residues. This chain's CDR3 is CASSLVGTAGDGYTF. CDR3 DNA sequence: TGTGCCAGCAGCTTGGTGGGGACAGCCGGCGATGGCTACACCTTC.

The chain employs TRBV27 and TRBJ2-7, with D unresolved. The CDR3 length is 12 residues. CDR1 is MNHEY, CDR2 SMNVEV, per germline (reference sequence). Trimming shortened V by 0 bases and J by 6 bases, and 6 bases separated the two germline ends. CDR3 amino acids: CASSLSPREQYF. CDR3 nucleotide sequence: TGTGCCAGCAGTTTATCCCCTCGCGAGCAGTACTTC.

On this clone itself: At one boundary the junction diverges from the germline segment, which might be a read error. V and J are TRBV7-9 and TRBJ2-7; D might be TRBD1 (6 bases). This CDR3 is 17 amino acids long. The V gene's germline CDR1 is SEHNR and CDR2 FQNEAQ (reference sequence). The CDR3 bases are TGTTCCAGCAGCTTAGAAGGGCATGGGGGCGTCACCTACGAGCAGTACTTC. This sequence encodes CSSSLEGHGGVTYEQYF.